The 8 T cell receptor beta chains given below trace back to one sample, sequenced in a study of control samples from healthy donors and cancer patients. Some clones are missing from TCRdb's copy, which holds only in-frame ones; the method was immunoSEQ multiplex PCR. The sample has 63,000 or so clones; more than 70% are singletons. Sequenced: PBMCs. These receptors originate from a man aged 60 to 75 with colorectal cancer.

The V gene is TRBV6-5, the J gene TRBJ1-4; D unresolved. Trimming removed 3 bases from V and 7 bases from J, with 9 bases in between. CDR3 length: 13 residues. In germline, CDR1 is MNHEY, CDR2 SVGAGI. CDR3 nucleotides: TGTGCCAGCAGTTATGGGCGGGGTGAAAAACTGTTTTTT. This sequence encodes CASSYGRGEKLFF.

V usage is TRBV19 and J usage is TRBJ1-5, with 8 bases identical to TRBD1. The germline CDR1 and CDR2 sequences are LNHDA and SQIVND (reference sequence). The CDR3 sequence is 12 residues long. V shed 10 bases and J 9 bases; nucleotides not matched to a gene: 8. In DNA form, the CDR3 reads TGTGCCACCAGCCCCGGGACAGGGCCCCAGCATTTT. It translates to CATSPGTGPQHF.

The gene calls are TRBV2 and TRBJ1-6, with 8 bases fitting TRBD1. There are 14 residues in the CDR3. Germline trimming cut 1 base from V and 10 bases from J; bases unmatched to any gene: 3. CDR1 and CDR2 from the germline V gene are SNHLY and FYNNEI. Here the CDR3 reads CASSEEQGDSPLHF. The CDR3 DNA reads TGTGCCAGCAGTGAAGAACAGGGGGACTCACCCCTCCACTTT.

J is TRBJ1-3 and V is TRBV6-2 or TRBV6-3; possible D gene TRBD1, 5 bases. The CDR3 covers 17 residues. Between the trimmed V and J ends, which lost 2 bases and 1 base, there was a span of 15 bases. Germline assignment: CDR1 MNHEY and CDR2 SVGEGT. As DNA, the CDR3 is TGTGCCAGCAGTTACCAGCGGGGGACGGTGTCTGGAAACACCATATATTTT. Translation: CASSYQRGTVSGNTIYF.

V gene TRBV4-1 combines with J gene TRBJ1-5; tentative D call: TRBD1 (5 bases). This CDR3 is 14 amino acids long. Germline CDR1 and CDR2: MGHRA and YSYEKL. V was trimmed by 2 bases and J by 3 bases, leaving 8 bases between them. CDR3 in amino acids: CASSQQGYNQPQHF. The CDR3 region has the DNA TGCGCCAGCAGCCAACAGGGCTACAATCAGCCCCAGCATTTT.

The chain's CDR3 is CASSLTGTGPYEQYF. CDR3 nucleotides: TGTGCCAGCAGTTTGACCGGGACAGGGCCCTACGAGCAGTACTTC. The gene calls are TRBV5-4 and TRBJ2-7; 9 bases align to TRBD1. V lost 5 bases, J lost 2 bases, and 8 bases stayed unmatched. Germline CDR1 is SGHNT and CDR2 is YYREEE (reference sequence). This CDR3 region has 15 residues.

The gene calls are TRBV5-6 and TRBJ2-2, with 10 bases identical to TRBD2. Germline CDR1 is SGHDT and CDR2 is YYEEEE. V lost 4 bases to trimming and J lost 0 bases; unmatched junction nucleotides: 3. The CDR3 length is 16 residues. CDR3 loop: CASSATSGANTGELFF. The CDR3 nucleotides are TGTGCCAGCAGCGCCACTAGCGGGGCGAACACCGGGGAGCTGTTTTTT.

This clone was detected once. The CDR3 reads CASTRGLRETQYF. The CDR3 bases are TGTGCCAGCACTAGGGGACTGAGAGAGACCCAGTACTTC. The chain couples TRBV6-6 to TRBJ2-5; the D gene is possibly TRBD2 (6 bases). The CDR3 spans 13 residues. Trimming left V 7 bases short and J 4 bases short, with 13 bases between. Germline V gene sequence: CDR1 MNHNY, CDR2 SVGAGI (reference sequence).